This T cell receptor (beta chain) originates from a study of T cell repertoires in cytomegalovirus infection. Study-wide context: Public TCR beta signature analysis indicated the presence of both CMV infection and matching HLA type.

Findings and caveats of the study: HLA-C-restricted CMV-specific TCR beta clonotypes were dominant in the ex vivo response. The cumulative frequency of public TCR beta families distinguished individuals who carried CMV together with the relevant HLA.

Via MiXCR, TCRdb re-called the reads, giving one row per CDR3 protein. The repertoire holds more than 400,000 distinct CDR3 sequences, more than 25% seen once, with about 13% in the top ten. This clonotype was seen only a few times. Its antigen is unidentified. The CDR3 length is 14 residues. The ends were cut back, 3 bases at V and 4 bases at J, with 12 bases in the middle. The rearrangement uses TRBV12-3 or TRBV12-4 and TRBJ1-2; D gene uncertain. This clonotype was obtained from a human donor in good health (CMV status not recorded). Some clones in this sample may be carry-over from other donors' samples. Sequencing was carried out using PBMCs. In nucleotides, the CDR3 is TGTGCCAGCAGTTTGGGCAGGCGACTCTATGGCTACACCTTC. The encoded protein is CASSLGRRLYGYTF.